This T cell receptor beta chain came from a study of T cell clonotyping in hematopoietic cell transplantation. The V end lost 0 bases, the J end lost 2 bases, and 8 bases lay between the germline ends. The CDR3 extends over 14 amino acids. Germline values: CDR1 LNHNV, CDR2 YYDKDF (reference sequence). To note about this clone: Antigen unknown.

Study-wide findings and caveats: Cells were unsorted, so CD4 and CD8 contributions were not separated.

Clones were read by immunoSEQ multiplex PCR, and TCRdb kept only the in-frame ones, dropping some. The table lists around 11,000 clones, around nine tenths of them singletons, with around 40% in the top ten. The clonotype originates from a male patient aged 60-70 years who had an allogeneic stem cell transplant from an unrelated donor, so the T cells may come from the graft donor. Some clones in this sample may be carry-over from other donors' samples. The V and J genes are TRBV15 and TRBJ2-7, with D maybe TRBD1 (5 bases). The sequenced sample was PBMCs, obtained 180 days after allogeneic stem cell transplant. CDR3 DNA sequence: TGTGCCACCAGCAGAGATCTAGGGGCCTACGAGCAGTACTTC. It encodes CATSRDLGAYEQYF.